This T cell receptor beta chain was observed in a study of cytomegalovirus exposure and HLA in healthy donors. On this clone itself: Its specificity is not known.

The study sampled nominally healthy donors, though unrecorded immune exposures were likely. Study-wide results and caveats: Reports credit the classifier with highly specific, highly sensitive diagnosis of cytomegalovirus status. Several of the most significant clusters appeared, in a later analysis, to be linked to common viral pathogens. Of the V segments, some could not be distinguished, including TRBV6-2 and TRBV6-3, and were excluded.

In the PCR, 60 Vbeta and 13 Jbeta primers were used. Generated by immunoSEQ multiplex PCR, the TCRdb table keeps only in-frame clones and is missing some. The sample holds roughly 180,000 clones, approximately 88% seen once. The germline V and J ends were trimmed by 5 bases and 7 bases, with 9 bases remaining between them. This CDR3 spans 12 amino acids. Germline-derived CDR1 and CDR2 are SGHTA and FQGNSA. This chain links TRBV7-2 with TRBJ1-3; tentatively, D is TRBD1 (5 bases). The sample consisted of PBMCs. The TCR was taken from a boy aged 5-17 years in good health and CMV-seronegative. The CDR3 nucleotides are TGTGCCAGCAGCCTAAACAGGAACACCATATATTTT. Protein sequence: CASSLNRNTIYF.